This T cell receptor (beta chain) emerged from a study of CD8 T cells in Susac syndrome (dated by TCRdb to the late 2010s). In terms of the full investigation: Repertoire sequencing was used to test whether CD8+ T cell activation and differentiation in Susac syndrome was antigen driven. The clonality of the CD8+ T cell repertoire was compared across 11 to 12 healthy donors, roughly 14 Susac syndrome patients and around 16 multiple sclerosis patients.

V is shortened by 3 bases, J by 1 base, and the region joining them spans 6 bases. Counted from cysteine to phenylalanine, this CDR3 has 13 amino acids. CDR3 DNA only is kept here, 39 bases in frame from base 1. As to this clonotype: Its binding antigen is unknown. Base qualities are not recorded, but no much larger clone differs from it by a single base.

Peripheral blood CD8+ and CD4+ T cells from healthy donors, Susac syndrome patients and multiple sclerosis patients were profiled using high-throughput TCR beta sequencing. The multiple sclerosis controls were treatment-naive patients whose relapsing-remitting disease, either stable or active, fulfilled the revised McDonald criteria. CD8+ TEMRA cells were enriched by FACS, while bulk CD8+ and CD4+ T cells were purified by magnetic negative isolation. Blood was collected in EDTA tubes and processed within 24 hours, with PBMCs isolated through density gradient centrifugation. PBMCs intended for TCR sequencing were frozen in liquid nitrogen and were later thawed in a 37 degrees C water bath. A purity of at least 90% was achieved for sorted or isolated CD4+, CD8+ and CD8+ TEMRA cells. Overall study results and their limits: The TCR sequencing and HLA analysis was acknowledged to have included a relatively small number of individuals.

RNA was extracted using the RNeasy kit, and 0.5 to 1 microgram was reverse transcribed with random hexamers. The immunoSEQ multiplex PCR assay, covering 54 Vbeta and 13 Jbeta segments, was used to amplify TCR beta CDR3 regions. PCR amplification bias was corrected by using a synthetic template baseline for primer optimization and computational correction. The original methods were these. Reads were annotated to V, D and J genes per IMGT and analyzed with immunoSEQ Analyzer, keeping only productive sequences. To calculate clonality, Shannon entropy was normalized by log2 of the number of productive unique sequences and then subtracted from one. For each patient and control, public and private clones were evaluated within the 100 most prevalent clones. Susac-specific clones were defined as absent from healthy and MS cohorts, over a thousand published viral clones and other ImmuneACCESS disease sequences. TCRdb trimmed the raw reads at Q25, called clones with MiXCR and kept productive beta chains. Rows merge per CDR3 protein into single entries with the most common DNA and genes. None of the V and J calls come from the authors' own analysis; TCRdb made them. Within this sample are 350,000 to 550,000 distinct CDR3 sequences, with about 85% of them counted one time only. Roughly 0.11% of the sample belongs to the ten largest clones.

The sequenced material came from CD8+ T cells from PBMCs. The source of this sequence is a human donor with multiple sclerosis. The chain is assembled from TRBV12-3 or TRBV12-4 and TRBJ2-5; the D gene cannot be named for sure. The CDR3 reads as follows: CASSFNPQETQYF. The DNA sequence is given as TGTGCCAGCAGTTTTAATCCCCAAGAGACCCAGTACTTC.